These 23 T cell receptor beta chains were all obtained from the same sample, sequenced in a study of regulatory T cells in long-lasting Graves disease. As to time point: newly diagnosed GD, antithyroid drugs for less than 3 months. The TCR library used RNA extracted from PBMCs. Building the TCR beta libraries relied on iRepertoire HTBI primers, and CDR3 regions underwent Arm-PCR. From the multiplex PCR reads, TCRdb called clonotypes with MiXCR, one entry per CDR3 protein. The sample has around 400,000 distinct CDR3 sequences, roughly a sixth seen once; the top ten hold 22%. The source was peripheral blood mononuclear cells (PBMCs), collected at new diagnosis, from a patient treated with antithyroid drugs. Receptors were obtained from a female donor with Graves disease.

This clonotype has at least ten counts. This chain joins TRBV20-1 and TRBJ1-5; 7 positions match TRBD1. The CDR3 sequence is 13 residues long. Trimming took 5 bases from V and 7 from J; bases not matched to a gene: 8. The germline gives CDR1 DFQATT, CDR2 SNEGSKA (reference sequence). CDR3 sequence reads: CSAGWDSQQPQHF. DNA for the CDR3: TGCAGTGCTGGATGGGACAGCCAGCAGCCCCAGCATTTT.

The CDR3 loop is CAWSVLAGGVGQFF. DNA for the CDR3: TGTGCCTGGAGTGTTCTAGCGGGAGGGGTTGGGCAGTTCTTC. The genes are TRBV30 and TRBJ2-4; 12 nucleotides align to TRBD2. The DNA end favors TRBJ2-1, so the J call may be wrong. The V gene's germline CDR1 is GTSNPN and CDR2 SVGIG (reference sequence). This CDR3 contains 14 residues.

DNA for the CDR3: TGCAGTGCCGGCGAGGGGCGGAGTGCAGATACGCAGTATTTT. This sequence encodes CSAGEGRSADTQYF. This rearrangement joins TRBV20-1 to TRBJ2-3, with D perhaps matching TRBD1 or TRBD2 (5 bases each). This CDR3 comprises 14 residues. The germline V gene encodes CDR1 DFQATT and CDR2 SNEGSKA (reference sequence). The V end lost 6 bases, the J end lost 4 bases, and 17 bases lay between the germline ends.

The chain has TRBV20-1 and TRBJ2-1, with a weak D call TRBD2 (5 bases). V lost 0 bases and J lost 2, with 14 bases in between. The length of the CDR3 is 16 residues. Germline V lookup: CDR1 DFQATT, CDR2 SNEGSKA (reference sequence). DNA for the CDR3: TGCAGTGCTAGAGATCTAAGGAGCGGCCCCTACAATGAGCAGTTCTTC. Its protein is CSARDLRSGPYNEQFF.

There are many counts of this clonotype. At one end the junction does not follow the germline gene, possibly because of a read error. This sequence joins TRBV4-3 and TRBJ1-1; the D gene is possibly TRBD1 (5 bases). CDR1 is LGHNA and CDR2 is YSLEER in the germline V gene. This CDR3 region has 13 residues. The CDR3: CASSHLGDPEAFF. CDR3 coding DNA: TGTGCCAGCAGCCACCTGGGGGATCCCGAAGCTTTCTTT.

This clonotype was recorded many times. The V and J genes are TRBV5-6 and TRBJ2-2; 9 bases align to TRBD1. Germline lookup yields CDR1 SGHDT and CDR2 YYEEEE. Trimming took 3 bases from V and 5 from J; bases not matched to a gene: 5. CDR3 length: 15 amino acids. Here the CDR3 reads CASSYGTGKTGELFF. CDR3 in DNA: TGTGCCAGCAGCTATGGGACAGGGAAAACCGGGGAGCTGTTTTTT.

This chain uses TRBV19 with TRBJ1-1; D unresolved. The germline CDR1 and CDR2 sequences are LNHDA and SQIVND (reference sequence). Trimming shortened V by 8 bases and J by 4 bases, and 8 bases separated the two germline ends. The CDR3 extends over 11 amino acids. The CDR3 protein is CASVWATEAFF. The CDR3 DNA reads as TGTGCCAGTGTCTGGGCCACTGAAGCTTTCTTT.

This clonotype was recorded at least ten times. The gene calls are TRBV6-1 and TRBJ2-1; a weak D match, TRBD2 (6 bases). The ends were cut back, 6 bases at V and 0 bases at J, with 9 bases in the middle. Germline loops: CDR1 MNHNS, CDR2 SASEGT. The CDR3 loop spans 14 amino acids. CDR3 DNA: TGTGCCAGCAGGGACGGGAGCTCCTACAATGAGCAGTTCTTC. It translates to CASRDGSSYNEQFF.

In its sample, this clonotype was seen many times. This chain joins TRBV12-5 and TRBJ2-1; D unclear. The V gene lost 2 bases and the J gene lost 5 bases, with 4 bases spanning the gap. The CDR3 spans 12 residues. Germline V lookup: CDR1 LGHNT, CDR2 FRNRAP. The CDR3 DNA reads as TGTGCTAGTGGTTTGTACGACAATGAGCAGTTCTTC. Its translation: CASGLYDNEQFF.

The genes are TRBV19 and TRBJ2-1; the D gene is possibly TRBD2 (5 bases). Germline CDR1 and CDR2: LNHDA and SQIVND (reference sequence). The CDR3 length is 15 residues. Trimming pared 5 bases from V and 5 bases from J, leaving 16 bases between. The CDR3: CASSPRVSANNEQFF. CDR3 bases: TGTGCCAGTAGTCCCCGCGTTAGCGCAAACAATGAGCAGTTCTTC.

This clonotype has at least ten counts. This sequence joins TRBV20-1 and TRBJ2-7, with D tentatively TRBD1 (6 bases). Germline V gene sequence: CDR1 DFQATT, CDR2 SNEGSKA (reference sequence). The CDR3 loop spans 15 amino acids. The germline V and J ends were trimmed by 5 bases and 7 bases, with 24 bases remaining between them. DNA of the CDR3: TGCAGTGCTCCAACCTATCAGGGGCGGGCCGGAGAGCAGTACTTC. This codes for CSAPTYQGRAGEQYF.

This clonotype was detected once. This sequence joins TRBV20-1 and TRBJ2-7; D tentatively fits TRBD1 or TRBD2 (5 bases each). V was shortened by 2 bases and J by 2 bases, with 13 bases between the two germline ends. Germline V gene data show CDR1 as DFQATT and CDR2 as SNEGSKA (reference sequence). The CDR3 has 14 amino acids. Here the CDR3 reads CSARRGDRPYEQYF. The CDR3 DNA follows: TGCAGTGCTAGACGGGGCGATAGACCCTACGAGCAGTACTTC.

This clonotype has ten or more counts. The rearrangement links TRBV2 to TRBJ1-3; D gene uncertain. The CDR3 totals 15 residues. CDR1 is SNHLY, CDR2 FYNNEI, per germline. V lost 5 bases and J 0 bases, leaving 11 bases between the germline ends. CDR3 coding DNA: TGTGCCAGCAGTCCCGACCGATACTCTGGAAACACCATATATTTT. This sequence encodes CASSPDRYSGNTIYF.

Only a few counts were recorded for this clonotype. V usage is TRBV16 and J usage is TRBJ2-5, with 10 positions matching TRBD2. V lost 0 bases, J lost 5 bases, and 3 bases stayed unmatched. Per the germline V gene, CDR1 is KGHSY and CDR2 is FQNENV. The CDR3 contains 15 residues. CDR3 residues: CASSQSTAGGETQYF. The CDR3 region has the DNA TGTGCCAGCAGCCAATCCACAGCGGGGGGGGAGACCCAGTACTTC.

In its sample, this clonotype was seen many times. The V gene is TRBV27, the J gene TRBJ1-1; TRBD1 might be the D (6 bases). CDR3 length: 12 residues. Trimming took 7 bases from V and 8 from J, leaving 14 bases between them. Germline CDR1 is MNHEY and CDR2 is SMNVEV (reference sequence). The CDR3 spells CASINGGSEAFF. As DNA, the CDR3 is TGTGCCAGCATCAATGGGGGCTCAGAAGCTTTCTTT.

This clonotype was observed many times. The chain has TRBV12-3 or TRBV12-4 and TRBJ1-5; D gene uncertain. V lost 3 bases to trimming and J lost 3 bases, with 6 bases between them. The CDR3 covers 13 residues. CDR3 loop: CASSFSFNQPQHF. The CDR3, as DNA: TGTGCCAGCAGTTTCAGTTTCAATCAGCCCCAGCATTTT.

This clonotype was seen repeatedly, ten times or more. This chain uses TRBV12-3 or TRBV12-4 with TRBJ2-1, with 8 positions matching TRBD2. This CDR3 is 16 amino acids long. V was pared by 4 bases and J by 2 bases, with 7 bases of the junction left unmatched. The CDR3, as DNA: TGTGCCAGCAGTTCAGCGGGGGAGGTTCCCTACAATGAGCAGTTCTTC. Residues: CASSSAGEVPYNEQFF.

This chain joins TRBV3-1 and TRBJ1-6; D is uncertain. The germline gives CDR1 LGHDT, CDR2 YNNKEL (reference sequence). Trimming shortened V by 0 bases and J by 14 bases, and 11 bases separated the two germline ends. The CDR3 extends over 13 amino acids. DNA for the CDR3: TGTGCCAGCAGCCAAGACGGCCCCGGAGCCCTCCACTTT. Protein product: CASSQDGPGALHF. Filled out from reference TRBV3-1 and TRBJ1-6, the complete variable domain reads DTAVSQTPKYLVTQMGNDKSIKCEQNLGHDTMYWYKQDSKKFLKIMFSYNNKELIINETVPNRFSPKSPDKAHLNLHINSLELGDSAVYFCASSQDGPGALHFGNGTRLTVT.

The V call is TRBV6-5, the J call TRBJ1-1; TRBD1 matches at 7 bases. V shed 0 bases, J shed 0 bases, and the junction held 4 bases outside the gene matches. The CDR3 runs to 16 residues. Germline values: CDR1 MNHEY, CDR2 SVGAGI. CDR3 loop: CASSYSRTGLNTEAFF. The CDR3 bases are TGTGCCAGCAGTTACTCGAGGACAGGCCTGAACACTGAAGCTTTCTTT.

Ten or more counts support this clonotype. CDR3 sequence reads: CASSPLGGILSAGELFF. In DNA form, the CDR3 reads TGTGCCAGCAGCCCGTTGGGGGGCATCTTATCCGCCGGGGAGCTGTTTTTT. The chain uses TRBV27 and TRBJ2-2, with D perhaps TRBD1 or TRBD2 (6 bases each). In germline, CDR1 is MNHEY, CDR2 SMNVEV (reference sequence). V was cut by 6 bases and J by 6 bases, with 23 bases left in between. The CDR3 contains 17 residues.

With regard to this clonotype: This sequence may be a read error, since a much larger clone differs from it by one base. V gene TRBV29-1 combines with J gene TRBJ2-1; D ambiguous. This CDR3 is built from 18 residues. Looked up from germline, CDR1 is SQVTM and CDR2 is ANQGSEA. V dropped 4 bases and J dropped 6 bases, with 28 bases sitting between them. The CDR3 protein is CSVGDRGIGSIVPNEQFF. DNA of the CDR3: TGCAGCGTTGGAGATCGTGGGATTGGTAGCATCGTCCCCAATGAGCAGTTCTTC.

The chain carries TRBV14 and TRBJ2-3; no reliable D call. Looked up from germline, CDR1 is SGHDN and CDR2 is FVKESK. V lost 0 bases, J lost 7 bases, and 20 bases lay in between. CDR3 length: 17 amino acids. The CDR3 DNA reads TGTGCCAGCAGCCAAGATCTGAATAACCCGGGCCAAAATACGCAGTATTTT. Amino acids: CASSQDLNNPGQNTQYF.

Comments on this clonotype: A read error likely explains this, since a far larger clone differs by one base. CDR3 nucleotides: TGTGCCTGCAGATGGATACAGGGGGAGGATCAGCCCCAGCATTTT. It encodes CACRWIQGEDQPQHF. This chain joins TRBV7-2 and TRBJ1-5, with 8 bases lining up with TRBD1. This CDR3 comprises 15 residues. The V gene's germline CDR1 is SGHTA and CDR2 FQGNSA.